Listed below are T cell receptor beta chains from one sample, sequenced in a study of OX40 agonist ivuxolimab in advanced cancers. Profiled with immunoSEQ multiplex PCR; TCRdb holds only in-frame clones, not every one. Of 70,000 or so clones in the sample, roughly 87% are singletons; the top ten hold roughly 1.3%. Sequenced material: CD4+ or CD8+ T cells sorted from blood, taken in a trial of the OX40 agonist ivuxolimab. These TCRs come from an adult with an advanced solid tumor such as melanoma, head and neck, liver or kidney cancer. The CDR3 runs from the conserved cysteine through the conserved F or W. Fields, in order: D gene, V gene, J gene, clone size, CDR3 protein, CDR3 DNA. D genes are given only for firm matches. Size tells how often a clone was seen (once, few, many) or the class of an expanded clone, and some rows leave it out.

>TRBD2|TRBV30|TRBJ2-5|-
CAWTDVGLAQETQYF
TGTGCCTGGACAGATGTGGGACTAGCGCAAGAGACCCAGTACTTC
>-|TRBV2|TRBJ1-2|few
CASSEASGRNYGYTF
TGTGCCAGCAGTGAAGCGTCTGGACGGAACTATGGCTACACCTTC
>-|TRBV2|TRBJ2-2|-
CASSVELGELFF
TGTGCCAGCAGTGTTGAGCTTGGGGAGCTGTTTTTT
>-|TRBV5-4|TRBJ2-1|-
CASSLALAAKGQFF
TGTGCCAGCAGCTTGGCCCTGGCGGCCAAGGGGCAGTTCTTC
>-|TRBV30|TRBJ1-1|-
CAWSVLGGPTEAFF
TGTGCCTGGAGTGTGTTGGGAGGACCTACAGAAGCTTTCTTT
>TRBD1|TRBV5-1|TRBJ2-3|-
CASSQGQGTDTQYF
TGCGCCAGCAGCCAGGGACAGGGAACAGATACGCAGTATTTT
>-|TRBV16|TRBJ2-2|-
CASSPDLDTGELFF
TGTGCCAGCAGCCCCGACTTGGACACCGGGGAGCTGTTTTTT
>TRBD1|TRBV30|TRBJ1-2|-
CALTGGSYYGYTF
TGTGCCTTAACAGGGGGTTCCTACTATGGCTACACCTTC
>-|TRBV29-1|TRBJ1-2|-
CSVEGVGGYTF
TGCAGCGTTGAAGGTGTCGGCGGCTACACCTTC
>-|TRBV9|TRBJ2-3|-
CASSVGLASTDTQYF
TGTGCCAGCAGCGTAGGGCTAGCTAGCACAGATACGCAGTATTTT
>-|TRBV6-5|TRBJ1-1|-
CASSYPIQQEPRAFF
TGTGCCAGCAGTTACCCAATCCAACAGGAGCCAAGAGCTTTCTTT
>-|TRBV6-6|TRBJ2-7|-
CASSYSSWFGEQYF
TGTGCCAGCAGTTACTCGAGCTGGTTTGGCGAGCAGTACTTC
>TRBD2|TRBV5-8|TRBJ2-7|-
CASSLVREGYEQYF
TGTGCCAGCAGCTTGGTCAGGGAGGGCTACGAGCAGTACTTC
>-|TRBV5-6|TRBJ2-2|-
CASSLGQLVKTGELFF
TGTGCCAGCAGCTTGGGGCAGTTGGTTAAGACCGGGGAGTTGTTTTTT
>TRBD2|TRBV5-1|TRBJ2-1|-
CASRFVAGSLYNEQFF
TGCGCCAGCAGATTCGTAGCGGGGTCCTTGTACAATGAGCAGTTCTTC
>-|TRBV5-6|TRBJ2-2|-
CASSFVGGGGELFF
TGTGCCAGCAGCTTCGTCGGGGGCGGAGGGGAGCTGTTTTTT
>-|TRBV6-5|TRBJ2-5|once
CASSYTRQGGETQYF
TGTGCCAGCAGTTACACGAGGCAGGGGGGGGAGACCCAGTACTTC
>-|TRBV5-1|TRBJ1-2|-
CASSLAPGANYGYTF
TGCGCCAGCAGCTTGGCCCCAGGAGCTAACTATGGCTACACCTTC
>-|TRBV9|TRBJ2-6|-
CASQQDSGANVLTF
TGTGCCTCCCAACAGGACTCTGGGGCCAACGTCCTGACTTTC
>TRBD1|TRBV5-5|TRBJ1-2|-
CASSPGGVRGYTF
TGTGCCAGCAGCCCAGGGGGCGTAAGGGGCTACACCTTC
>-|TRBV6-6|TRBJ2-2|few
CASKGDANTGELFF
TGTGCCAGCAAGGGGGACGCGAACACCGGGGAGCTGTTTTTT
>-|TRBV12-1|TRBJ2-7|-
CASSPEAGNSYEQYF
TGTGCCAGCAGCCCCGAAGCGGGTAACTCCTACGAGCAGTACTTC